This T cell receptor (beta chain) was observed in a study of OX40 agonist ivuxolimab in advanced cancers. Overall study context: With ivuxolimab, an agonistic anti-OX40 (CD134) antibody, patients were treated. General observations from the study: Expanded peripheral T cells had an undetermined antigen specificity.

As concerns this clone: Its cognate antigen is unknown.

CDR1 and CDR2 (germline): SGHRS, YFSETQ. V shed 4 bases and J shed 0 bases, with 12 bases lying between them. CDR3 length: 15 amino acids. Produced via immunoSEQ multiplex PCR; TCRdb's table is partial and in-frame only. Of about 82,000 clones listed, around nine tenths are singletons. Excluded were patients having autoimmune disease history or systemic immunosuppression. Researchers took blood at baseline, on cycle 4 day 1, and on cycle 7 day 1. This clonotype was sampled from an adult with an advanced solid tumor such as melanoma, head and neck, liver or kidney cancer. This chain links TRBV5-1 with TRBJ2-3; D may be TRBD2 (6 bases). The sequencing used CD4+ or CD8+ T cells sorted from blood, collected in a trial of the OX40 agonist ivuxolimab. For the CDR3, the DNA is TGCGCCAGCAGCCCGGTGGGGGGAAGCACAGATACGCAGTATTTT. Translation: CASSPVGGSTDTQYF.